Only a few counts were recorded for the clone carrying this TCR beta chain. These data come from a study of cytomegalovirus exposure and HLA in healthy donors. After removal of 3 bases from V and 5 bases from J, the junction contained 0 bases not matched to a gene. This CDR3 is 13 amino acids long. Germline loops: CDR1 GTSNPN, CDR2 SVGIG (reference sequence). The PCR used 60 Vbeta and 13 Jbeta primers. The data were produced by immunoSEQ multiplex PCR, yet TCRdb's version contains in-frame clones alone and is incomplete. The data show around 100,000 clones, roughly 74% seen once. The origin of this receptor is a woman in her twenties or thirties in good health and CMV-seronegative. The chain recombines TRBV30 with TRBJ2-1; 11 nucleotides match TRBD2. The sample consisted of PBMCs. Here the CDR3 reads CAWRTSGNNEQFF. CDR3 nucleotide sequence: TGTGCCTGGAGGACTAGCGGGAACAATGAGCAGTTCTTC.